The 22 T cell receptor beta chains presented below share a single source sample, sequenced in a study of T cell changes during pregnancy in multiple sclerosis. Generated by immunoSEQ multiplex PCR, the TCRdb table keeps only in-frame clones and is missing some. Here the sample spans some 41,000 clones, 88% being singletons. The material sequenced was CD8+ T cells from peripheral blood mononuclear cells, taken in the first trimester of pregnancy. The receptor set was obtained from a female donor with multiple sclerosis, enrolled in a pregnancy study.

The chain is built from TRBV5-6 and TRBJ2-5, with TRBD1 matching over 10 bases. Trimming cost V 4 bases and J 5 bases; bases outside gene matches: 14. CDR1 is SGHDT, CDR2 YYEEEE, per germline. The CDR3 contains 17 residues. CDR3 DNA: TGTGCCAGCAGCGGCCTCCCGGGACAGGGGCAGGGGGAGACCCAGTACTTC. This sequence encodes CASSGLPGQGQGETQYF.

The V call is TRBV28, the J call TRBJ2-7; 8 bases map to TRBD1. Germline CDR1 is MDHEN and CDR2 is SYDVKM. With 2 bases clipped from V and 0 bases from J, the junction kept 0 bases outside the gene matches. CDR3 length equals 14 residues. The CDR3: CASSLGQGSYEQYF. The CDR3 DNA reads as TGTGCCAGCAGTTTAGGACAGGGCTCCTACGAGCAGTACTTC.

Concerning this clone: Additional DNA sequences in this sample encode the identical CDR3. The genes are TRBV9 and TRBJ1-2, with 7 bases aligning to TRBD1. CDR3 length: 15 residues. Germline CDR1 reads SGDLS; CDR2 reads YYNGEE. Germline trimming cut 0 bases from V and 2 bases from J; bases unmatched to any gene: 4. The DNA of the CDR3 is TGTGCCAGCAGCGTAGGCACAGGGGTCAACTATGGCTACACCTTC. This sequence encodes CASSVGTGVNYGYTF.

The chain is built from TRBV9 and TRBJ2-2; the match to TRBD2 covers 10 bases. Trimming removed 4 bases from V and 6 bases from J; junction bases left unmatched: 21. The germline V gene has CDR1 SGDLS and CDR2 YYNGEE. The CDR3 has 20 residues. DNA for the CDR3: TGTGCCAGCAGCCACCCGAGTCTGGAAAGCGGGGGGGCCATAGCCGGGGAGCTGTTTTTT. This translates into CASSHPSLESGGAIAGELFF.

The chain's CDR3 is CASLTGGGYTF. CDR3 nucleotide sequence: TGTGCCAGCCTGACAGGGGGCGGCTACACCTTC. J is TRBJ1-2 and V is TRBV19; 10 bases fit TRBD1. CDR3 size: 11 residues. The V segment lost 9 bases and the J segment 8 bases; nucleotides outside the gene matches: 3. CDR1 and CDR2 from the germline V gene are LNHDA and SQIVND (reference sequence).

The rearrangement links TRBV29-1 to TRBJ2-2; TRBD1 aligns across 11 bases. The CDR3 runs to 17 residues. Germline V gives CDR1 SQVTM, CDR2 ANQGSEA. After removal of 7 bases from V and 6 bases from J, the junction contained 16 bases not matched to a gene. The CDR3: CSGVVLGQGASSGELFF. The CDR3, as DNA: TGCAGCGGTGTCGTTTTAGGACAGGGGGCATCGTCCGGGGAGCTGTTTTTT.

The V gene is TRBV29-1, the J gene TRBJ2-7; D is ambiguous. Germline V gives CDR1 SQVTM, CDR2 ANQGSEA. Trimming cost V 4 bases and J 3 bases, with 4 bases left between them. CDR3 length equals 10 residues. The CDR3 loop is CSVVGYEQYF. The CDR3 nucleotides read TGCAGCGTTGTCGGCTACGAGCAGTACTTC.

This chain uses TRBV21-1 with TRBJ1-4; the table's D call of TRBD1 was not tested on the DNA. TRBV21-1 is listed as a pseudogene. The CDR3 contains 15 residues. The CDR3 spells CASSTQEDRGEKLFF. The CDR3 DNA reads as TGTGCCAGCAGCACACAGGAGGACAGGGGTGAAAAACTGTTTTTT.

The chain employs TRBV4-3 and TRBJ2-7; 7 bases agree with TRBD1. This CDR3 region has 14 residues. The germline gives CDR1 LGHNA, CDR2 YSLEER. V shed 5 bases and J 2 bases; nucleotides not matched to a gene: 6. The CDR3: CASSRGRKTYEQYF. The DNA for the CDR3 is TGCGCCAGCAGCAGGGGGCGAAAAACCTACGAGCAGTACTTC.

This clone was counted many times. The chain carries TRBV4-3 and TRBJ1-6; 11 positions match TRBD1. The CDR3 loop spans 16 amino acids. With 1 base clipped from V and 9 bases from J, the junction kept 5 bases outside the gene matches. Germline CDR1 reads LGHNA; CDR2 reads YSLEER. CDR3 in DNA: TGCGCCAGCAGCCAAGCGCCGGGACAGGGGGGTTCACCCCTCCACTTT. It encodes CASSQAPGQGGSPLHF.

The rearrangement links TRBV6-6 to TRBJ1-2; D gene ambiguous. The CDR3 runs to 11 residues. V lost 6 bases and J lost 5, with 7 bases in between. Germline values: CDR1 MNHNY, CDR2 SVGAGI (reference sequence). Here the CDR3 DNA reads TGTGCCAGCAGGGGCGATTATGGCTACACCTTC. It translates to CASRGDYGYTF.

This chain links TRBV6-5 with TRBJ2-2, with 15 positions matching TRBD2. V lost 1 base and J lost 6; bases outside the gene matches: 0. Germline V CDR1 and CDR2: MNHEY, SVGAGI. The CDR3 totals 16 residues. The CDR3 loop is CASSYWTSGGAGELFF. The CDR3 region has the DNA TGTGCCAGCAGTTACTGGACTAGCGGGGGGGCCGGGGAGCTGTTTTTT.

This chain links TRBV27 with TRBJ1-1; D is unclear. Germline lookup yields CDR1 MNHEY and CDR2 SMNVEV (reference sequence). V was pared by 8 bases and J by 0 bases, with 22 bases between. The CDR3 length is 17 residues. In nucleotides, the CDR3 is TGTGCCAGCTCTCCGGGGAAACTTACTCCCCTGAACACTGAAGCTTTCTTT. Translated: CASSPGKLTPLNTEAFF.

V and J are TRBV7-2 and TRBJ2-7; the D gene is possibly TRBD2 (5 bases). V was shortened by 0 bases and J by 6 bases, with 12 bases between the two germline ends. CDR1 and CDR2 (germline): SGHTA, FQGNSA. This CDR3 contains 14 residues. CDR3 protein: CASSLADLVGEQYF. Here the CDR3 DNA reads TGTGCCAGCAGCTTAGCGGACTTGGTGGGCGAGCAGTACTTC. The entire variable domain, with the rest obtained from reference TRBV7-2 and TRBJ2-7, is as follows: GAGVSQSPSNKVTEKGKDVELRCDPISGHTALYWYRQSLGQGLEFLIYFQGNSAPDKSGLPSDRFSAERTGGSVSTLTIQRTQQEDSAVYLCASSLADLVGEQYFGPGTRLTVT.

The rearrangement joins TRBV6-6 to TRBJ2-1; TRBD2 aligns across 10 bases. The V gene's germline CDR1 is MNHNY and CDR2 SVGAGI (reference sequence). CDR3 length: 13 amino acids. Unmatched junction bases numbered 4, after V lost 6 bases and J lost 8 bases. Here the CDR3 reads CASSSGGADEQFF. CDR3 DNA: TGTGCCAGCAGCAGCGGGGGGGCAGATGAGCAGTTCTTC.

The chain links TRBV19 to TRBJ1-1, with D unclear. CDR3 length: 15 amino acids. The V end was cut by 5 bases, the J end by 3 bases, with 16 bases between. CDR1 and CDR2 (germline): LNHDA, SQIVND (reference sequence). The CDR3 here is CASSPSHSLHTEAFF. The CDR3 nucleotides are TGTGCCAGTAGTCCCTCCCACAGCCTGCACACTGAAGCTTTCTTT.

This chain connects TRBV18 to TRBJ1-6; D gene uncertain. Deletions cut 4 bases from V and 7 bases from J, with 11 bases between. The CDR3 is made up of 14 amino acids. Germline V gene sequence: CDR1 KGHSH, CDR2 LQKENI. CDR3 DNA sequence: TGTGCCAGCTCACGGAGAGCCTTAAATTCACCCCTCCACTTT. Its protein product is CASSRRALNSPLHF.

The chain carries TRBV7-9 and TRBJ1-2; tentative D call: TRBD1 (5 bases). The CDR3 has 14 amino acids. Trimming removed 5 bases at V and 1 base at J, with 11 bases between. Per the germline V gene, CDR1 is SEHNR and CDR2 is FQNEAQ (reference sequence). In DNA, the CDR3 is TGTGCCAGCAGCCATGGGGGGGTTAACTATGGCTACACCTTC. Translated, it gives CASSHGGVNYGYTF.

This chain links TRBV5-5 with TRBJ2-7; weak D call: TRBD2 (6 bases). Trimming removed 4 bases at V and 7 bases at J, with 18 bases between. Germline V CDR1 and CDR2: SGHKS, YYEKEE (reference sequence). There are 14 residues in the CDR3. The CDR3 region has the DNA TGTGCCAGCAGCGCGGGACCGTCAACGCGGGAGCAGTACTTC. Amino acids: CASSAGPSTREQYF.

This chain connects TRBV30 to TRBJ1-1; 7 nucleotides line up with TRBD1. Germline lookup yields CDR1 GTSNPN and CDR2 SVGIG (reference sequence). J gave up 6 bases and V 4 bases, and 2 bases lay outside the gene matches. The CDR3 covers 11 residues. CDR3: CAWKGGPEAFF. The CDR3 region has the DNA TGTGCCTGGAAAGGGGGCCCTGAAGCTTTCTTT.

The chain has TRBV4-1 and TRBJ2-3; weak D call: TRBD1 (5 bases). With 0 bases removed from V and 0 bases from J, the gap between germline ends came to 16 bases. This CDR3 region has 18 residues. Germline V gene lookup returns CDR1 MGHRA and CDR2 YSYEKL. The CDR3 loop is CASSQEWMAQGSTDTQYF. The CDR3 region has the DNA TGCGCCAGCAGCCAAGAATGGATGGCCCAGGGCAGCACAGATACGCAGTATTTT.

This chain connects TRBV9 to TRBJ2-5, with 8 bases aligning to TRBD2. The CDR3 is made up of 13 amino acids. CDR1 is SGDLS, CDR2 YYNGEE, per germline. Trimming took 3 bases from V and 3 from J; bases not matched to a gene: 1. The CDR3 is CASSARGEETQYF. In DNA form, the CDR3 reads TGTGCCAGCAGCGCGCGGGGGGAAGAGACCCAGTACTTC.